This TCR beta chain derives from a study of shared clonotypes between healthy human individuals. Points from the study as a whole: Among donors, the sharing of clonotypes was expected to be influenced by sequencing depth.

Assay: immunoSEQ multiplex PCR; the TCRdb copy retains only in-frame clones and omits some. Of around 2.5 million clones listed, 80% to 95% are singletons. A note on this clone: Its target is not known. The sample contains more than one DNA sequence encoding this CDR3.

Specimen: naive CD4+ T cells from PBMCs. Subset noted: CD45RA+ positively selected. The clonotype originates from a man in his late teens or twenties in good health. Some clones in this sample may be carry-over from other donors' samples.

CDR3 coding DNA: TGTGCCAGCGGGACAGGGACGTATGAGCAGTACTTC. This gives the protein CASGTGTYEQYF. The chain uses TRBV28 and TRBJ2-7; 9 bases match TRBD1. The CDR3 runs to 12 residues. Germline V gene data show CDR1 as MDHEN and CDR2 as SYDVKM. V shed 8 bases and J 7 bases; nucleotides not matched to a gene: 6.